The clone carrying this T cell receptor (beta chain) was counted many times. V shed 4 bases and J shed 7 bases, with 12 bases lying between them. Germline assignment: CDR1 SGHKS and CDR2 YYEKEE (reference sequence). The CDR3 loop spans 12 amino acids. The sample originates from a study of T-cell reconstitution after alpha-beta-depleted transplantation in children. Using unique molecular identifiers, the investigators prepared the TCRbeta library. Via MiXCR, TCRdb re-called the PCR reads, giving one row per CDR3 protein. The table records about 410,000 distinct CDR3 sequences, over 20% of them present only once.

This chain connects TRBV5-5 to TRBJ2-7, with a possible D match to TRBD1 (5 bases). The clonotype comes from a human donor who donated a stem cell graft to a child with acute myeloid leukemia. Sample: PBMCs from the stem cell graft donor, taken from the stem cell graft. The CDR3 spells CASSVDTKEQYF. CDR3 nucleotide sequence: TGTGCCAGCAGCGTGGACACTAAGGAGCAGTACTTC.